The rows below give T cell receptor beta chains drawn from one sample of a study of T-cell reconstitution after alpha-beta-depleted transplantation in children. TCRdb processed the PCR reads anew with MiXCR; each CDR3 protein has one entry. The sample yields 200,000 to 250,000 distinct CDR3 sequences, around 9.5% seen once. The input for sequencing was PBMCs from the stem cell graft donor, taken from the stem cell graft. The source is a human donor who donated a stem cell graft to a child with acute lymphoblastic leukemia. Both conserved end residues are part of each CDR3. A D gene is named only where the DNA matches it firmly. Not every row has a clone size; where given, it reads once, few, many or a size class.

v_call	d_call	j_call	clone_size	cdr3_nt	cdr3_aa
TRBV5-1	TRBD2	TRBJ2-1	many	TGCGCCAGCAGCTGGTCTAGCGGGGGGGCCAATGAGCAGTTCTTC	CASSWSSGGANEQFF
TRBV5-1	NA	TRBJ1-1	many	TGCGCCAGCAGCTCATCAGTCATGAACACTGAAGCTTTCTTT	CASSSSVMNTEAFF
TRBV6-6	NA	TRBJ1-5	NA	TGTGCCAACGATACCCGTTGCAATCAGCCCCAGCATTTT	CANDTRCNQPQHF
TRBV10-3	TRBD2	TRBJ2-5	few	TGTGCCTCCGGGGCGGGGGGGTACCAAGAGACCCAGTACTTC	CASGAGGYQETQYF
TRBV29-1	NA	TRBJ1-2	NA	TGCAGCGTTGGGTCTGAGATATCTGCTTATGGCTACACCTTC	CSVGSEISAYGYTF
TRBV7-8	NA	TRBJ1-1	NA	TGTGCCAGCAGCGTCGCGAGTCCGGCGAGCCGAATGAACACTGAAGCTTTCTTT	CASSVASPASRMNTEAFF
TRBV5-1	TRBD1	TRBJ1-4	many	TGCGCCAGCAGCTTTTCCGGGACAGGGGGTGAAAAACTGTTTTTT	CASSFSGTGGEKLFF
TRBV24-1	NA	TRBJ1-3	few	TGTGCCACCAGTGACCCCGGGACCTCTGGAAACACCATATATTTT	CATSDPGTSGNTIYF
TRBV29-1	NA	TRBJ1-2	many	TGCAGCGTTGCCTATGGCTACACCTTC	CSVAYGYTF
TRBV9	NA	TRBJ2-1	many	TGTGCCAGCAGCGTAGCCGGACATGAGCAGTTCTTC	CASSVAGHEQFF
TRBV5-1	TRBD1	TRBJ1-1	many	TGCGCCAGCAGCTCCCAGGGGGCGCGATCTGAAGCTTTCTTT	CASSSQGARSEAFF
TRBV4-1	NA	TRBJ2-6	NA	TGCGCCAGCAGCCAAGAGGGGGCGGGGGCAGGGGCCAACGTCCTGACTTTC	CASSQEGAGAGANVLTF
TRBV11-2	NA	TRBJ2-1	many	TGTGCCAGCAGCAGGGACGTTAACTCCTACAATGAGCAGTTCTTC	CASSRDVNSYNEQFF
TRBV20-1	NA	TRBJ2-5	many	TGCAGTGCTACCATCGGACTCGAAGAGACCCAGTACTTC	CSATIGLEETQYF
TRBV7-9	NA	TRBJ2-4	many	TGTGCCAGCAGCTTAGACACCGGTTCTGACATTCAGTACTTC	CASSLDTGSDIQYF
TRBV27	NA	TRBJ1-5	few	TGTGCCAGCAGTCCTGGGGTTGCCTATCAGCCCCAGCATTTT	CASSPGVAYQPQHF
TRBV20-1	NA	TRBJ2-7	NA	TGCAGTGCTAAAGAGGGGCCCTCCTCCTACGAGCAGTACTTC	CSAKEGPSSYEQYF
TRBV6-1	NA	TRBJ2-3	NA	TGTGCCAGTCGGAAACAGCTCACAGATACGCAGTATTTT	CASRKQLTDTQYF
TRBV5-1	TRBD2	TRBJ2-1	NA	TGCGCCAGCAGCTTGATAGCGGGGGGGGACAATGAGCAGTTCTTC	CASSLIAGGDNEQFF
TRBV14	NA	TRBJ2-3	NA	TGTGCCAGCAGCCAAGATATCCCGGGGGGCTCATGGACAGATACGCAGTATTTT	CASSQDIPGGSWTDTQYF
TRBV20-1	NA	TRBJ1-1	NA	TGCAGGGGGGCCTCGGGGGGAACTGAAGCTTTCTTT	CRGASGGTEAFF
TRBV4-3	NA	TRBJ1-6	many	TGCGCCAGCAGCCCCTATGTACGTTCACCCCTCCACTTT	CASSPYVRSPLHF
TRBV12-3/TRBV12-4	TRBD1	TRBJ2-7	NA	TGTGCCAGCAGTGTCGGGACAGTTCCCCACGAGCAGTACTTC	CASSVGTVPHEQYF
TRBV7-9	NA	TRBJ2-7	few	TGTGCCACCGCGACAGTTTCCTACGAGCAGTACTTC	CATATVSYEQYF
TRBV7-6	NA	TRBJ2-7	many	TGTGCCAGCAGCGCGACTGGATTTTACGAGCAGTACTTC	CASSATGFYEQYF
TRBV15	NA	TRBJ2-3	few	TGTGCCACCAGCAGAGAAAGGGGGACTATCACAGATACGCAGTATTTT	CATSRERGTITDTQYF
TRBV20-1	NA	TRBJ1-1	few	TGCAGTGCTACAAGAGGCCGGGTACACACTGAAGCTTTCTTT	CSATRGRVHTEAFF
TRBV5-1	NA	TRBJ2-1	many	TGCGCCAGCAGACCAGACAGGCTAAATGAGCAGTTCTTC	CASRPDRLNEQFF
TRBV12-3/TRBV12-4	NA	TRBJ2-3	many	TGTGCCAGCAGCGACAGGGCGGGGGCAGATACGCAGTATTTT	CASSDRAGADTQYF
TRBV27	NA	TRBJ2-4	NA	TGTGCCAGCAGGGCCCTTGCGGCAGGGGGGCAGCCTGATCTAGCCAAAAACATTCAGTACTTC	CASRALAAGGQPDLAKNIQYF
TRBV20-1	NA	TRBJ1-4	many	TGCAGTGCTAGAGATACGGTTATAAGGCCAGGTAGAGAAAAACTGTTTTTT	CSARDTVIRPGREKLFF
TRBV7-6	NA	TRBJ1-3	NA	TGTGCCAGCAGCTTAGCAAACACCATATATTTT	CASSLANTIYF
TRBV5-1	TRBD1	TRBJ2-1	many	TGCGCCAGCAGCTTAGGGGACAGGGATTATAATGAGCAGTTCTTC	CASSLGDRDYNEQFF
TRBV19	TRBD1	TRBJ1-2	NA	TGTGCCAGTACCCCTCGGACAGGGGCTAACTATGGCTACACCTTC	CASTPRTGANYGYTF
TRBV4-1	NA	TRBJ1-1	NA	TGCGCCAGCAGCCAAGATCGGGCCAGGGACGCTGAAGCTTTCTTT	CASSQDRARDAEAFF
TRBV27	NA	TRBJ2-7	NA	TGTGCCAGCCCCGGGAGTCGATACGAGCAGTACTTC	CASPGSRYEQYF